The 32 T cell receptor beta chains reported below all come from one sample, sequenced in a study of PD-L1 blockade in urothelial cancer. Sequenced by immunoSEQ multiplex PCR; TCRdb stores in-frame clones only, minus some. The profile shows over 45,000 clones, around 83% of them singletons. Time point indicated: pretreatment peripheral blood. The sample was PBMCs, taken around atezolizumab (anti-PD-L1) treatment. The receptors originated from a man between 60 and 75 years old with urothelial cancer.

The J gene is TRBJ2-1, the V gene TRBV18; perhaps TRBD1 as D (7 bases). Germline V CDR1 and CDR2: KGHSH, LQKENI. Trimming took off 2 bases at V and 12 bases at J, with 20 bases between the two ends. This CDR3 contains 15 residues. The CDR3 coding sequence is TGTGCCAGCTCACCATTGACCGGGGGCCAGGGGGGGCAGTTCTTC. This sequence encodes CASSPLTGGQGGQFF.

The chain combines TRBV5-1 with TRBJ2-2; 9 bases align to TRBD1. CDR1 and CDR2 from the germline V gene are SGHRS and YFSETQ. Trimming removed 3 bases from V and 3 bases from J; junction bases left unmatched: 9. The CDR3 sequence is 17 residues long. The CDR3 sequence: CASSSTPGQGHTGELFF. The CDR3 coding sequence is TGCGCCAGCAGCTCGACTCCGGGACAGGGTCACACCGGGGAGCTGTTTTTT.

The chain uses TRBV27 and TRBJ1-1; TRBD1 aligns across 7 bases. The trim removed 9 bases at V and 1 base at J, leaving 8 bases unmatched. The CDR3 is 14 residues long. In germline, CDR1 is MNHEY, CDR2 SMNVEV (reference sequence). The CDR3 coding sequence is TGTGCCAGTGGCCCGGGACAGCCGAACACTGAAGCTTTCTTT. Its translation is CASGPGQPNTEAFF.

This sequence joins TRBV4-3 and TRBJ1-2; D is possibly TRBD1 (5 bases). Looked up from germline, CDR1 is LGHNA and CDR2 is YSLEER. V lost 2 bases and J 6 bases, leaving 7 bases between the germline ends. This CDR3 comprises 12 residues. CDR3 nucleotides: TGCGCCAGCAGCCAACAGGGTGATGGCTACACCTTC. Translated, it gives CASSQQGDGYTF.

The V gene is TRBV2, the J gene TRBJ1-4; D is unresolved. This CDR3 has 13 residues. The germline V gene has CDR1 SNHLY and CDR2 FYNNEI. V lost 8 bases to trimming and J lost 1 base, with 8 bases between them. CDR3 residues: CASEVRTNEKLFF. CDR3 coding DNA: TGTGCCAGCGAGGTTAGAACTAATGAAAAACTGTTTTTT.

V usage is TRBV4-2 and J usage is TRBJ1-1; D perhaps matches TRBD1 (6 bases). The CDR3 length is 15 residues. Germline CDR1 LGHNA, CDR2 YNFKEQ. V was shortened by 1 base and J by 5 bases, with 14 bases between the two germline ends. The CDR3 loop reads CASSQGGGGWTEAFF. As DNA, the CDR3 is TGTGCCAGCAGCCAAGGGGGAGGGGGTTGGACTGAAGCTTTCTTT.

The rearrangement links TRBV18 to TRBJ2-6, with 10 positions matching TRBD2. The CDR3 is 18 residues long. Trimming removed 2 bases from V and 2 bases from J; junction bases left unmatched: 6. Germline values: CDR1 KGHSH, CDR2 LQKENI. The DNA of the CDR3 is TGTGCCAGCTCACCAGTCCCTAGCGGGAGCACTGGGGCCAACGTCCTGACTTTC. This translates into CASSPVPSGSTGANVLTF. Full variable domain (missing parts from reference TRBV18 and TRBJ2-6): NAGVMQNPRHLVRRRGQEARLRCSPMKGHSHVYWYRQLPEEGLKFMVYLQKENIIDESGMPKERFSAEFPKEGPSILRIQQVVRGDSAAYFCASSPVPSGSTGANVLTFGAGSRLTVL.

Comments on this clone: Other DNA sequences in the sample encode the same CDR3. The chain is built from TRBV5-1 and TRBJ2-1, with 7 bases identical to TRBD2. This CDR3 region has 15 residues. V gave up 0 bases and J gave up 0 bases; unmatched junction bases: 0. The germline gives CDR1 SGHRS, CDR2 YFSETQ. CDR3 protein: CASSLGGSSYNEQFF. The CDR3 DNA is TGCGCCAGCAGCTTGGGCGGGAGCTCCTACAATGAGCAGTTCTTC.

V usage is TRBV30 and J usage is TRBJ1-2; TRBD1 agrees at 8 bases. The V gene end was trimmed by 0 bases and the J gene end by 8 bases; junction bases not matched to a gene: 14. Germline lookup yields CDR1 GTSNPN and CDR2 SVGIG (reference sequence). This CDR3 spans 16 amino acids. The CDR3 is CAWSVLPDRVLEGYTF. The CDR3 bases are TGTGCCTGGAGTGTATTACCGGACAGGGTATTAGAAGGCTACACCTTC.

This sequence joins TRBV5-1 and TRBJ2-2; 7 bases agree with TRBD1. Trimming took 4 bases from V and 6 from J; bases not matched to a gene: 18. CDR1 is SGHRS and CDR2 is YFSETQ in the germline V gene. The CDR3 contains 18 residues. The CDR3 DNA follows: TGCGCCAGCAGCCTCCAACAGGGGAGAAACCCTTTATCCGGGGAGCTGTTTTTT. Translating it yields CASSLQQGRNPLSGELFF.

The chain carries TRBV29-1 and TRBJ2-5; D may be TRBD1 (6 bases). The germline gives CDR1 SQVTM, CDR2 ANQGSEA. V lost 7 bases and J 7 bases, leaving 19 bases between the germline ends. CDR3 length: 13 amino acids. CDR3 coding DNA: TGCAGCGAAAATGATCAGGGGACGGCGACCCAGTACTTC. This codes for CSENDQGTATQYF. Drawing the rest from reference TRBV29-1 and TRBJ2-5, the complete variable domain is SAVISQKPSRDICQRGTSLTIQCQVDSQVTMMFWYRQQPGQSLTLIATANQGSEATYESGFVIDKFPISRPNLTFSTLTVSNMSPEDSSIYLCSENDQGTATQYFGPGTRLLVL.

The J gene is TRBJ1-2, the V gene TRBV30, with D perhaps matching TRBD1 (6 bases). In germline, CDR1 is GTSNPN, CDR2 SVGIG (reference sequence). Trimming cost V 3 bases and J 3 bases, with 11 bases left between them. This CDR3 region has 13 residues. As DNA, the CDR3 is TGTGCCTGGAGCCCAGGGGTAGACTATGGCTACACCTTC. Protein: CAWSPGVDYGYTF.

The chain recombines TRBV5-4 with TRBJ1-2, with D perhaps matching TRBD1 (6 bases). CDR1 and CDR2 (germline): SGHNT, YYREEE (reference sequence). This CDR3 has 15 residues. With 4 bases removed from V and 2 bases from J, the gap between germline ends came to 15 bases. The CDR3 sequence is CASSPIGGGNYGYTF. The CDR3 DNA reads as TGTGCCAGCAGCCCGATTGGGGGCGGGAACTATGGCTACACCTTC.

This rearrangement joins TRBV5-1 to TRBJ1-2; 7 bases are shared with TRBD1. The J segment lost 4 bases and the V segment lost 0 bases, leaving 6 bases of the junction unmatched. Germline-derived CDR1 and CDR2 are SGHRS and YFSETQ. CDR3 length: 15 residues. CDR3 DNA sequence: TGCGCCAGCAGCTTGGTACCTGGGGACAGCTATGGCTACACCTTC. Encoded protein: CASSLVPGDSYGYTF.

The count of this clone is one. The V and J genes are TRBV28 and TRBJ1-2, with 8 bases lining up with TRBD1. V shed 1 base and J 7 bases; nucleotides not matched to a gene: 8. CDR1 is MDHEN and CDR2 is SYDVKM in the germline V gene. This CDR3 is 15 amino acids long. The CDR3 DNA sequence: TGTGCCAGCAGTTTATCCCGGACAGGGTTGGGTGGCTACACCTTC. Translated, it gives CASSLSRTGLGGYTF.

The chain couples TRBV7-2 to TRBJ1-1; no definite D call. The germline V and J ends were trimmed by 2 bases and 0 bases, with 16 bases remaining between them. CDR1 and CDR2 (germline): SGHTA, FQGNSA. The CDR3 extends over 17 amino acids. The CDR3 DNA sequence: TGTGCCAGCAGCTTAAGTCCGATCGGTATCATGAACACTGAAGCTTTCTTT. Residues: CASSLSPIGIMNTEAFF.

Here the CDR3 DNA reads TGTGCCTGGAGTGGCCGGGACAGGGTCTCTGGGGCCAACGTCCTGACTTTC. It specifies CAWSGRDRVSGANVLTF. The chain couples TRBV30 to TRBJ2-6; 9 bases map to TRBD1. The CDR3 length is 17 residues. Per germline, CDR1 GTSNPN and CDR2 SVGIG (reference sequence). The V and J ends lost 1 base and 0 bases, in that order; junction bases with no gene match: 4.

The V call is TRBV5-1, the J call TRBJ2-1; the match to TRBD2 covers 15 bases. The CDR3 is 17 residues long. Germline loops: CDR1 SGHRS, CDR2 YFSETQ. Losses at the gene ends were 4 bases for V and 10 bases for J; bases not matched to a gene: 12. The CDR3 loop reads CASSPGLAGGRIVEQFF. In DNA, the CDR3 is TGCGCCAGCAGCCCGGGACTAGCGGGGGGCCGGATTGTCGAGCAGTTCTTC.

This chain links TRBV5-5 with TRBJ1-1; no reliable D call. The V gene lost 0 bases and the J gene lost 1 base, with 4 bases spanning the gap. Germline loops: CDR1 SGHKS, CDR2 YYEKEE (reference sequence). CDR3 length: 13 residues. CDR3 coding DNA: TGTGCCAGCAGCTTGGGCGGGAACACTGAAGCTTTCTTT. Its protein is CASSLGGNTEAFF. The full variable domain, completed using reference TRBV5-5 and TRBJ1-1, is DAGVTQSPTHLIKTRGQQVTLRCSPISGHKSVSWYQQVLGQGPQFIFQYYEKEERGRGNFPDRFSARQFPNYSSELNVNALLLGDSALYLCASSLGGNTEAFFGQGTRLTVV.

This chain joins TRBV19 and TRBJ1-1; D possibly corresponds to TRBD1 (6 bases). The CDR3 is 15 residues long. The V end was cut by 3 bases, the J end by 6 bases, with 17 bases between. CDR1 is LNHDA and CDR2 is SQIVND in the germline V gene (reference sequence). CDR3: CASSIGGSTRAEAFF. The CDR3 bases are TGTGCCAGTAGTATTGGGGGCTCCACCCGCGCTGAAGCTTTCTTT.

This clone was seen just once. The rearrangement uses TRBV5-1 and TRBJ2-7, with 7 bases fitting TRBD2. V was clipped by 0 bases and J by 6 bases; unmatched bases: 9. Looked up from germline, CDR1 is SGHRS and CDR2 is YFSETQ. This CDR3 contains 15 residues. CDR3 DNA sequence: TGCGCCAGCAGCTTGGTCGGGGGGACTTTCTCCGAGCAGTACTTC. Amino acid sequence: CASSLVGGTFSEQYF.

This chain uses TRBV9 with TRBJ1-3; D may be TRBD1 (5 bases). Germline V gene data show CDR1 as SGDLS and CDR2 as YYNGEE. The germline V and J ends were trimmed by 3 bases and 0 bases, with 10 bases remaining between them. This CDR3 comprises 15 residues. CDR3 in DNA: TGTGCCAGCAGCGCCCTACAGGTCTCTGGAAACACCATATATTTT. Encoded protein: CASSALQVSGNTIYF. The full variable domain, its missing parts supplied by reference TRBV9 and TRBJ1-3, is DSGVTQTPKHLITATGQRVTLRCSPRSGDLSVYWYQQSLDQGLQFLIQYYNGEERAKGNILERFSAQQFPDLHSELNLSSLELGDSALYFCASSALQVSGNTIYFGEGSWLTVV.

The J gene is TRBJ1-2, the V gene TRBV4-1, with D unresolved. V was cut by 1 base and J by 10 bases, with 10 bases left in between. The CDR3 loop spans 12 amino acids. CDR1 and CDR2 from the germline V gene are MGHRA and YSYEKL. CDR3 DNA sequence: TGCGCCAGCAGCCAAGGGGCTGCTTCCTACACCTTC. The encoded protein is CASSQGAASYTF.

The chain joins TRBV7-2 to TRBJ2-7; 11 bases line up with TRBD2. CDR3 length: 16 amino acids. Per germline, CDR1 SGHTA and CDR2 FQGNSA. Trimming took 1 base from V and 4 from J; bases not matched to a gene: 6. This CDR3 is CASSLEWSSGGYEQYF. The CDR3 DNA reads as TGTGCCAGCAGCTTAGAATGGTCTAGCGGGGGGTACGAGCAGTACTTC. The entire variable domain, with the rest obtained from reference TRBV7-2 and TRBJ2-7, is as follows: GAGVSQSPSNKVTEKGKDVELRCDPISGHTALYWYRQSLGQGLEFLIYFQGNSAPDKSGLPSDRFSAERTGGSVSTLTIQRTQQEDSAVYLCASSLEWSSGGYEQYFGPGTRLTVT.

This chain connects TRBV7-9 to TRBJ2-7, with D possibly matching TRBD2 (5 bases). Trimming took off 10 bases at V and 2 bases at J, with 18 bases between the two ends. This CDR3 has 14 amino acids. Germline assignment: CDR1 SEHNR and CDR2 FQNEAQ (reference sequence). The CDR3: CATNPPAGTYEQYF. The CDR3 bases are TGTGCCACCAACCCACCAGCCGGGACCTACGAGCAGTACTTC.

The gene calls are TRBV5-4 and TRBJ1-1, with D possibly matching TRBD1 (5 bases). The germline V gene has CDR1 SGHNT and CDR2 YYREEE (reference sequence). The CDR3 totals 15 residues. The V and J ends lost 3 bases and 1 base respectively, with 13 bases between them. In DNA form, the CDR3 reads TGTGCCAGCAGCTCTCCGCGGGGCGGGAACACTGAAGCTTTCTTT. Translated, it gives CASSSPRGGNTEAFF.

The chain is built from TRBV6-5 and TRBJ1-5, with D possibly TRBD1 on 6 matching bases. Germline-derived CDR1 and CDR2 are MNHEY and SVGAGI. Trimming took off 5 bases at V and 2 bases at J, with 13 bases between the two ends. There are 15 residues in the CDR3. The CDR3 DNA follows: TGTGCCAGCAGTCAACAGGGTTTCGGCAATCAGCCCCAGCATTTT. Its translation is CASSQQGFGNQPQHF.

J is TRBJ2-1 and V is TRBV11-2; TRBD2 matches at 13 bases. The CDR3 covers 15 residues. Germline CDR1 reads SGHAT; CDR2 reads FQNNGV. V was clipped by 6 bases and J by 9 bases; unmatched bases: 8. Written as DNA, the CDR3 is TGTGCCAGCAGTCCAGGACTAGCGGGAGAACGTGAGCAGTTCTTC. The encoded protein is CASSPGLAGEREQFF.

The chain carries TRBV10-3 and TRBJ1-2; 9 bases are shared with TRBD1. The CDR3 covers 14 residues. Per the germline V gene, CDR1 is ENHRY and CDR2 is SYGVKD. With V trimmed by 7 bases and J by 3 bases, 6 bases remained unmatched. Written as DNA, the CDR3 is TGTGCCATCACCCGGGACAGGGTCGACTATGGCTACACCTTC. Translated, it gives CAITRDRVDYGYTF.

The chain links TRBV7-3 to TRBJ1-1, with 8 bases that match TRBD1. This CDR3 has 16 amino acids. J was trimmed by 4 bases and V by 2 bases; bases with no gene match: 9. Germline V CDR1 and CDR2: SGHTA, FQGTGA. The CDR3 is CASSLVSLQGGTEAFF. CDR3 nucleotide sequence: TGTGCCAGCAGCTTAGTGAGCCTACAGGGGGGCACTGAAGCTTTCTTT.

The CDR3 reads CASSSYAGAKGNEKLFF. CDR3 DNA: TGTGCCAGTAGCTCTTACGCGGGGGCCAAAGGGAATGAAAAACTGTTTTTT. The chain has TRBV19 and TRBJ1-4; a possible D gene is TRBD1 (6 bases). The CDR3 has 17 amino acids. The V and J ends lost 6 bases and 5 bases respectively, with 22 bases between them. Germline loops: CDR1 LNHDA, CDR2 SQIVND (reference sequence).

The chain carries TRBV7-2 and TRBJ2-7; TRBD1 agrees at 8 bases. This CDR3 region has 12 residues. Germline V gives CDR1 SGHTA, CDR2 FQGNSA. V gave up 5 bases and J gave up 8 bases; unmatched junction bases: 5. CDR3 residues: CASSPGQVQQYF. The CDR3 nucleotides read TGTGCCAGCAGCCCGGGACAGGTCCAGCAGTACTTC.